Below are 30 T cell receptor beta chains sequenced from a single sample in a study of T cells in Graves' hyperthyroidism and ophthalmopathy. RNA transcripts provided the source from which TCR beta CDR3 regions were amplified. TCR CDR3 regions were first amplified by RT-PCR with HTBI primers. TCRdb used MiXCR to reprocess the multiplex PCR reads, holding one entry per CDR3 protein. This table holds about 420,000 distinct CDR3 sequences, roughly 15% found once. Sequencing used blood. The source is a woman aged 18-35 years with Graves' hyperthyroidism.

This clonotype has at least ten counts. The chain joins TRBV30 to TRBJ1-1; no firm D call. Trimming stripped 3 bases from V and 3 bases from J, with 8 bases between. Germline CDR1 is GTSNPN and CDR2 is SVGIG (reference sequence). The CDR3 consists of 12 residues. In DNA form, the CDR3 reads TGTGCCTGGAGGGGCGGCTACACTGAAGCTTTCTTT. Translating gives CAWRGGYTEAFF.

This chain connects TRBV5-4 to TRBJ1-6; perhaps TRBD1 as D (6 bases). The CDR3 has 14 amino acids. The V and J ends lost 0 bases and 8 bases respectively, with 9 bases between them. Germline CDR1 and CDR2: SGHNT and YYREEE (reference sequence). The CDR3 nucleotides are TGTGCCAGCAGCTTGGCGGGGGCAGATTCACCCCTCCACTTT. Translation gives CASSLAGADSPLHF.

The table lists this clonotype with many counts. J is TRBJ2-7 and V is TRBV7-8; D gene uncertain. The CDR3 is made up of 13 amino acids. V was cut by 3 bases and J by 4 bases, with 10 bases left in between. Germline V gene sequence: CDR1 SGHVS, CDR2 FQNEAQ. This chain's CDR3 is CASSFQEQYEQYF. CDR3 nucleotide sequence: TGTGCCAGCAGCTTTCAGGAGCAATACGAGCAGTACTTC.

This clonotype has a count of ten or more. This chain connects TRBV6-1 to TRBJ2-7; D call uncertain. The CDR3 extends over 14 amino acids. Trimming shortened V by 10 bases and J by 5 bases, and 21 bases separated the two germline ends. From germline, CDR1 is MNHNS and CDR2 SASEGT. The DNA of the CDR3 is TGTGCCACCCGAGAAGGGTCCAATCCCCACGAGCAGTACTTC. Protein product: CATREGSNPHEQYF.

This clonotype was counted between two and nine times. The gene calls are TRBV18 and TRBJ2-7, with 8 bases that match TRBD1. Germline CDR1 is KGHSH and CDR2 is LQKENI. V was pared by 3 bases and J by 3 bases, with 10 bases of the junction left unmatched. The CDR3 contains 16 residues. CDR3 protein: CASSPLGGTGNYEQYF. CDR3 DNA sequence: TGTGCCAGCTCACCCTTGGGTGGGACAGGAAACTACGAGCAGTACTTC.

This clonotype was detected ten times or more. The rearrangement links TRBV27 to TRBJ1-1; D not certain. V was cut by 6 bases and J by 0 bases, with 8 bases left in between. The germline CDR1 and CDR2 sequences are MNHEY and SMNVEV (reference sequence). The CDR3 length is 13 residues. The CDR3 nucleotides read TGTGCCAGCAGCTTACTCTTGAACACTGAAGCTTTCTTT. Translated: CASSLLLNTEAFF.

The table lists this clonotype with many counts. The J gene is TRBJ2-1, the V gene TRBV7-9; 7 positions agree with TRBD2. Germline V gives CDR1 SEHNR, CDR2 FQNEAQ (reference sequence). The V gene end was trimmed by 5 bases and the J gene end by 4 bases; junction bases not matched to a gene: 11. CDR3 size: 16 residues. DNA of the CDR3: TGTGCCAGCAGCCCCCCCGGACGCGGGAGATACAATGAGCAGTTCTTC. It is translated as CASSPPGRGRYNEQFF.

This clonotype was counted a few times. The gene calls are TRBV7-8 and TRBJ1-1; tentatively, D is TRBD1 (6 bases). Trimming left V 1 base short and J 4 bases short, with 19 bases between. The CDR3 has 17 residues. CDR1 is SGHVS, CDR2 FQNEAQ, per germline. The chain's CDR3 is CASSLVWTRGASTEAFF. For the CDR3, the DNA is TGTGCCAGCAGCTTAGTATGGACCAGGGGCGCGTCCACTGAAGCTTTCTTT.

The V call is TRBV11-2, the J call TRBJ1-3; D is ambiguous. Germline V lookup: CDR1 SGHAT, CDR2 FQNNGV. V was pared by 6 bases and J by 0 bases, with 12 bases between. The CDR3 spans 15 residues. CDR3 sequence (DNA): TGTGCCAGCAGTTCAGCTTTGAGCTCTGGAAACACCATATATTTT. As protein: CASSSALSSGNTIYF. The entire variable domain, with the rest obtained from reference TRBV11-2 and TRBJ1-3, is as follows: EAGVAQSPRYKIIEKRQSVAFWCNPISGHATLYWYQQILGQGPKLLIQFQNNGVVDDSQLPKDRFSAERLKGVDSTLKIQPAKLEDSAVYLCASSSALSSGNTIYFGEGSWLTVV.

This clonotype was counted many times. This chain links TRBV28 with TRBJ2-2; D is perhaps TRBD1 or TRBD2 (5 bases each). Per germline, CDR1 MDHEN and CDR2 SYDVKM. V lost 5 bases and J lost 7, with 14 bases in between. The CDR3 spans 14 residues. The CDR3 DNA sequence: TGTGCCAGCAGTCCACCCGAGGGGTACGGGGAGCTGTTTTTT. This sequence encodes CASSPPEGYGELFF.

This clonotype was detected only a few times. The gene calls are TRBV7-3 and TRBJ2-2, with D possibly being TRBD1 or TRBD2 (5 bases each). The V gene's germline CDR1 is SGHTA and CDR2 FQGTGA. This CDR3 is 14 amino acids long. The V end was cut by 5 bases, the J end by 1 base, with 8 bases between. The CDR3 DNA reads as TGTGCCAGCAGCCGGGGACGGAACACCGGGGAGCTGTTTTTT. Translation gives CASSRGRNTGELFF. The entire variable domain, with the rest obtained from reference TRBV7-3 and TRBJ2-2, is as follows: GAGVSQTPSNKVTEKGKYVELRCDPISGHTALYWYRQSLGQGPEFLIYFQGTGAADDSGLPNDRFFAVRPEGSVSTLKIQRTERGDSAVYLCASSRGRNTGELFFGEGSRLTVL.

This clonotype was picked up a small number of times. V and J are TRBV7-9 and TRBJ1-2; TRBD1 is a possible D gene (6 bases). The V gene lost 4 bases and the J gene lost 3 bases, with 12 bases spanning the gap. The CDR3 extends over 14 amino acids. The germline CDR1 and CDR2 sequences are SEHNR and FQNEAQ (reference sequence). Here the CDR3 DNA reads TGTGCCAGCAGCTGGGAGGACAGAGACTATGGCTACACCTTC. Its translation is CASSWEDRDYGYTF.

In its sample, this clonotype was seen many times. The chain couples TRBV20-1 to TRBJ2-7, with D tentatively TRBD2 (5 bases). Trimming cost V 3 bases and J 6 bases, with 15 bases left between them. The CDR3 consists of 13 residues. CDR1 and CDR2 (germline): DFQATT, SNEGSKA (reference sequence). CDR3 residues: CSASAPGSFEQYF. In DNA form, the CDR3 reads TGCAGTGCTAGTGCCCCGGGATCTTTCGAGCAGTACTTC.

This clonotype was seen at least ten times. The chain employs TRBV29-1 and TRBJ1-1; D might be TRBD1 (6 bases). Trimming pared 3 bases from V and 3 bases from J, leaving 11 bases between. Germline CDR1 and CDR2: SQVTM and ANQGSEA. This CDR3 is built from 13 residues. CDR3 bases: TGCAGCGTTGACCGGGACATCGACACTGAAGCTTTCTTT. The encoded protein is CSVDRDIDTEAFF.

The rearrangement links TRBV19 to TRBJ2-2; D gene uncertain. The V gene's germline CDR1 is LNHDA and CDR2 SQIVND (reference sequence). V gave up 5 bases and J gave up 2 bases, with 9 bases separating them. The CDR3 is 14 amino acids. The CDR3 DNA reads as TGTGCCAGTAGTCTCCGGTCTAACACCGGGGAGCTGTTTTTT. It codes for CASSLRSNTGELFF. Drawing the rest from reference TRBV19 and TRBJ2-2, the complete variable domain is DGGITQSPKYLFRKEGQNVTLSCEQNLNHDAMYWYRQDPGQGLRLIYYSQIVNDFQKGDIAEGYSVSREKKESFPLTVTSAQKNPTAFYLCASSLRSNTGELFFGEGSRLTVL.

This clonotype was counted many times. This rearrangement joins TRBV11-2 to TRBJ2-7; 7 bases are shared with TRBD2. V shed 7 bases, J shed 5 bases, and the junction held 14 bases outside the gene matches. Per germline, CDR1 SGHAT and CDR2 FQNNGV. The CDR3 spans 15 residues. Here the CDR3 DNA reads TGTGCCAGCAATGGGGGGGACTTGGGGAGGAACGAGCAGTACTTC. Its translation is CASNGGDLGRNEQYF.

This clonotype was picked up many times. V gene TRBV5-5 combines with J gene TRBJ1-2; D is possibly TRBD1 (5 bases). Germline lookup yields CDR1 SGHKS and CDR2 YYEKEE (reference sequence). The V end was cut by 3 bases, the J end by 3 bases, with 12 bases between. The CDR3 spans 14 residues. CDR3 loop: CASSYPGRYYGYTF. The CDR3 DNA reads TGTGCCAGCAGCTACCCGGGACGCTACTATGGCTACACCTTC.

The chain couples TRBV20-1 to TRBJ2-3, with D possibly being TRBD2 (6 bases). CDR1 is DFQATT and CDR2 is SNEGSKA in the germline V gene (reference sequence). The CDR3 extends over 15 amino acids. V lost 5 bases and J lost 2, with 17 bases in between. CDR3 bases: TGCAGTGCTCTGGACTACCGATCCTTCACAGATACGCAGTATTTT. The encoded protein is CSALDYRSFTDTQYF.

This clonotype was counted ten times or more. This rearrangement joins TRBV28 to TRBJ2-2; weak D call: TRBD1 (5 bases). V lost 11 bases and J 6 bases, leaving 13 bases between the germline ends. Germline-derived CDR1 and CDR2 are MDHEN and SYDVKM. The CDR3 totals 12 residues. The CDR3 DNA reads TGTGCCGGCAATCAGGGTGCCGGGGAGCTGTTTTTT. Its protein is CAGNQGAGELFF.

This clonotype was seen repeatedly, ten times or more. The chain links TRBV11-1 to TRBJ2-7; D gene unclear. V shed 5 bases and J shed 5 bases, with 7 bases lying between them. CDR3 length equals 11 residues. Looked up from germline, CDR1 is SGHAT and CDR2 is FQDESV (reference sequence). In DNA form, the CDR3 reads TGTGCCAGCAGCCAGATGGACGAGCAGTACTTC. It translates to CASSQMDEQYF.

This clonotype turned up a few times. This chain uses TRBV6-5 with TRBJ2-5; TRBD1 matches at 9 bases. Germline CDR1 and CDR2: MNHEY and SVGAGI. The CDR3 spans 15 residues. V gave up 4 bases and J gave up 5 bases; unmatched junction bases: 8. The CDR3 DNA sequence: TGTGCCAGCAGTTCTATTCGGACAGGGGATGAGACCCAGTACTTC. Translation: CASSSIRTGDETQYF.

This clonotype showed up just a few times. V usage is TRBV12-3 or TRBV12-4 and J usage is TRBJ1-3; no reliable D call. CDR3 size: 17 residues. V lost 6 bases, J lost 0 bases, and 18 bases lay in between. The DNA of the CDR3 is TGTGCCAGCAGGGGAGACCAAGGGAGGACCTCTGGAAACACCATATATTTT. The encoded protein is CASRGDQGRTSGNTIYF.

The genes are TRBV9 and TRBJ2-7; weak D call: TRBD1 (6 bases). Germline V CDR1 and CDR2: SGDLS, YYNGEE. The CDR3 consists of 14 residues. The ends were cut back, 2 bases at V and 0 bases at J, with 9 bases in the middle. The CDR3 loop reads CASSVTGYSYEQYF. For the CDR3, the DNA is TGTGCCAGCAGCGTGACAGGCTACTCCTACGAGCAGTACTTC.

A few counts support this clonotype. This chain uses TRBV7-2 with TRBJ1-1; a weak D match, TRBD1 (6 bases). Germline lookup yields CDR1 SGHTA and CDR2 FQGNSA. The CDR3 has 16 amino acids. V was clipped by 4 bases and J by 1 base, with 16 bases between them. The chain's CDR3 is CASSSPQGYKNTEAFF. Written as DNA, the CDR3 is TGTGCCAGCAGCTCACCCCAGGGGTACAAGAACACTGAAGCTTTCTTT.

The chain carries TRBV15 and TRBJ2-5; TRBD2 aligns across 12 bases. CDR3 size: 15 residues. The germline V gene has CDR1 LNHNV and CDR2 YYDKDF (reference sequence). V was clipped by 5 bases and J by 9 bases; unmatched bases: 10. The CDR3 DNA sequence: TGTGCCACCAGCGAGGGACTAGCGGGCGCTGGAGCCCAGTACTTC. Protein sequence: CATSEGLAGAGAQYF.

This clonotype was detected many times. The chain combines TRBV20-1 with TRBJ2-3; D may be TRBD1 (5 bases). The V and J ends lost 3 bases and 0 bases respectively, with 10 bases between them. CDR3 length: 14 residues. The germline V gene encodes CDR1 DFQATT and CDR2 SNEGSKA (reference sequence). This chain's CDR3 is CSARGQTSTDTQYF. CDR3 nucleotides: TGCAGTGCTAGGGGGCAGACTAGCACAGATACGCAGTATTTT.

This clonotype was counted at least ten times. The rearrangement links TRBV28 to TRBJ1-1; D unclear. This CDR3 has 12 amino acids. Trimming stripped 2 bases from V and 7 bases from J, with 8 bases between. Germline CDR1 reads MDHEN; CDR2 reads SYDVKM. The CDR3 spells CASSLVRGEAFF. CDR3 bases: TGTGCCAGCAGTTTAGTACGGGGTGAAGCTTTCTTT.

This chain links TRBV28 with TRBJ2-7, with D possibly being TRBD2 (6 bases). V lost 4 bases to trimming and J lost 4 bases, with 23 bases between them. The CDR3 consists of 17 residues. Looked up from germline, CDR1 is MDHEN and CDR2 is SYDVKM. CDR3 sequence reads: CASSSTTAGTPPYEQYF. The CDR3 nucleotides read TGTGCCAGCAGTTCCACCACCGCGGGGACTCCCCCTTACGAGCAGTACTTC.

This chain links TRBV20-1 with TRBJ1-2; 8 nucleotides align to TRBD1. The CDR3 loop spans 12 amino acids. From germline, CDR1 is DFQATT and CDR2 SNEGSKA (reference sequence). V dropped 5 bases and J dropped 6; count of bases not matched to a gene: 5. The CDR3 DNA sequence: TGCAGTGCTCCCGACAGGGGAGATGGCTACACCTTC. Protein sequence: CSAPDRGDGYTF.

This clonotype has a handful of counts. The chain uses TRBV5-6 and TRBJ1-1; TRBD1 aligns across 8 bases. Per germline, CDR1 SGHDT and CDR2 YYEEEE. V lost 2 bases, J lost 0 bases, and 9 bases stayed unmatched. The CDR3 runs to 17 residues. In nucleotides, the CDR3 is TGTGCCAGCAGCTTACCTTCTTGGACAGGGATGAACACTGAAGCTTTCTTT. Translated: CASSLPSWTGMNTEAFF.